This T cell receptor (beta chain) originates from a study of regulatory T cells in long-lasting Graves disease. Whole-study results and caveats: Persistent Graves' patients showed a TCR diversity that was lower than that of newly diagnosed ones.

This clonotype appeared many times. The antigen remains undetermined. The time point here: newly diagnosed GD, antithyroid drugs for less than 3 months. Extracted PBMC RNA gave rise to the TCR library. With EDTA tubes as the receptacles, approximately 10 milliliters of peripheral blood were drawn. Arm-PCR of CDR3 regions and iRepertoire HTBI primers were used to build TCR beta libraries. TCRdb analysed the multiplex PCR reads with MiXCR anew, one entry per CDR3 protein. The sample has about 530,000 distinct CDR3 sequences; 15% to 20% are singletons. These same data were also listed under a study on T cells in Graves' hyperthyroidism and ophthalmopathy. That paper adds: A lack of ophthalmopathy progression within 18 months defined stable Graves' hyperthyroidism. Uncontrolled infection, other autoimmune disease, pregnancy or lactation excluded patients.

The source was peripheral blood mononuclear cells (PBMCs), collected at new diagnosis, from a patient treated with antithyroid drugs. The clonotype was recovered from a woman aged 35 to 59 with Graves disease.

The CDR3 is CASSKGNRDSTSGTQYF. The CDR3 DNA sequence: TGTGCCAGCTCCAAAGGGAACCGGGACAGTACCTCAGGGACCCAGTACTTC. The chain joins TRBV18 to TRBJ2-1; the match to TRBD1 covers 7 bases. The last part of the DNA fits TRBJ2-5 better; the J call may be wrong. Germline lookup yields CDR1 KGHSH and CDR2 LQKENI. This CDR3 spans 17 amino acids.